These 21 T cell receptor beta chains share one sample of origin, sequenced in a study of T cell responses to AZD1222 COVID-19 vaccine. Generated by immunoSEQ multiplex PCR, the TCRdb table keeps only in-frame clones and is missing some. The sample yields 100,000 to 120,000 clones, approximately 92% seen once. Sequences were derived from peripheral blood, sampled 28 days after the second AZD1222 dose. Receptors originate from an adult who received the AZD1222 COVID-19 vaccine.

The chain is built from TRBV5-1 and TRBJ1-4, with D unclear. V lost 4 bases to trimming and J lost 5 bases, with 12 bases between them. The CDR3 length is 14 residues. Germline V lookup: CDR1 SGHRS, CDR2 YFSETQ. In DNA, the CDR3 is TGCGCCAGCAGCCCGGAGGGCATAAATGAAAAACTGTTTTTT. Amino acids: CASSPEGINEKLFF.

The V gene is TRBV27, the J gene TRBJ1-6, with TRBD1 as a possible D gene (5 bases). CDR3 length: 12 amino acids. V was shortened by 4 bases and J by 12 bases, with 10 bases between the two germline ends. The V gene's germline CDR1 is MNHEY and CDR2 SMNVEV (reference sequence). CDR3 protein: CASSSVREPLHF. The CDR3 bases are TGTGCCAGCAGTTCCGTCAGGGAACCCCTCCACTTT.

The V call is TRBV5-4, the J call TRBJ2-7, with TRBD1 identical over 8 bases. V shed 1 base and J 2 bases; nucleotides not matched to a gene: 2. Per the germline V gene, CDR1 is SGHNT and CDR2 is YYREEE (reference sequence). The CDR3 is 14 amino acids. Written as DNA, the CDR3 is TGTGCCAGCAGCTTGAACAGGGGGGCCTACGAGCAGTACTTC. Translating gives CASSLNRGAYEQYF.

J is TRBJ2-1 and V is TRBV19; perhaps TRBD1 as D (5 bases). CDR1 and CDR2 from the germline V gene are LNHDA and SQIVND (reference sequence). There are 14 residues in the CDR3. V dropped 1 base and J dropped 7 bases, with 11 bases sitting between them. CDR3 residues: CASSIALGQNEQFF. The CDR3 DNA follows: TGTGCCAGTAGTATAGCCCTTGGACAAAATGAGCAGTTCTTC.

The chain recombines TRBV7-9 with TRBJ2-1; D is unresolved. Germline-derived CDR1 and CDR2 are SEHNR and FQNEAQ (reference sequence). The CDR3 loop spans 15 amino acids. V was clipped by 5 bases and J by 3 bases, with 14 bases between them. The CDR3 protein is CASSSRQAIYNEQFF. As DNA, the CDR3 is TGTGCCAGCAGCAGTCGCCAGGCAATCTACAATGAGCAGTTCTTC.

V usage is TRBV9 and J usage is TRBJ1-6; 8 bases are shared with TRBD1. The CDR3 runs to 15 residues. Per germline, CDR1 SGDLS and CDR2 YYNGEE. V was pared by 4 bases and J by 7 bases, with 7 bases of the junction left unmatched. The CDR3 spells CASSQIGQGNSPLHF. In nucleotides, the CDR3 is TGTGCCAGCAGCCAGATTGGACAGGGAAATTCACCCCTCCACTTT.

The chain couples TRBV19 to TRBJ2-3; D not resolved. CDR1 is LNHDA, CDR2 SQIVND, per germline (reference sequence). The CDR3 covers 19 residues. Trimming removed 1 base at V and 5 bases at J, with 25 bases between. The CDR3 here is CASSIGPREKFVVRDTQYF. The CDR3, as DNA: TGTGCCAGTAGTATAGGTCCCCGAGAGAAGTTTGTAGTTAGAGATACGCAGTATTTT.

J is TRBJ2-1 and V is TRBV19; 7 bases are shared with TRBD2. The germline V gene encodes CDR1 LNHDA and CDR2 SQIVND (reference sequence). V lost 7 bases, J lost 6 bases, and 6 bases stayed unmatched. The CDR3 runs 13 residues. The CDR3 sequence is CASKWEGGNEQFF. CDR3 in DNA: TGTGCCAGTAAGTGGGAGGGAGGCAATGAGCAGTTCTTC.

The genes are TRBV18 and TRBJ1-1; D is undetermined. The CDR3 consists of 13 residues. CDR1 and CDR2 from the germline V gene are KGHSH and LQKENI. The V and J ends lost 8 bases and 1 base respectively, with 11 bases between them. The CDR3 spells CASQVSGNTEAFF. The CDR3 nucleotides are TGTGCCAGCCAGGTCAGCGGGAACACTGAAGCTTTCTTT.

In this sample, this clone turned up once. The chain carries TRBV12-3 or TRBV12-4 and TRBJ2-5; D is ambiguous. The CDR3 extends over 11 amino acids. Trimming took off 6 bases at V and 5 bases at J, with 7 bases between the two ends. The CDR3 region is CASRDRETQYF. CDR3 sequence (DNA): TGTGCCAGCAGGGACCGGGAGACCCAGTACTTC.

The chain recombines TRBV6-5 with TRBJ2-2, with 10 bases aligning to TRBD2. The CDR3 length is 15 residues. The V segment lost 3 bases and the J segment 5 bases; nucleotides outside the gene matches: 3. Germline V gene sequence: CDR1 MNHEY, CDR2 SVGAGI. CDR3 loop: CASSYAAGGTGELFF. In DNA form, the CDR3 reads TGTGCCAGCAGTTATGCAGCGGGAGGGACCGGGGAGCTGTTTTTT.

This chain connects TRBV28 to TRBJ1-5, with D maybe TRBD1 (5 bases). The CDR3 is made up of 15 amino acids. V was shortened by 3 bases and J by 3 bases, with 12 bases between the two germline ends. The germline V gene encodes CDR1 MDHEN and CDR2 SYDVKM. CDR3 residues: CASSFRQRPNQPQHF. The CDR3 DNA follows: TGTGCCAGCAGTTTTCGACAGAGACCCAATCAGCCCCAGCATTTT.

The rearrangement links TRBV28 to TRBJ2-3; D remains ambiguous. The CDR3 sequence is 13 residues long. V shed 8 bases and J shed 0 bases, with 9 bases lying between them. Germline assignment: CDR1 MDHEN and CDR2 SYDVKM. The CDR3 DNA reads TGTGCCAGCTACGAGAGAAGCACAGATACGCAGTATTTT. This translates into CASYERSTDTQYF.

This clone was seen once. The chain recombines TRBV27 with TRBJ2-7, with 10 bases fitting TRBD1. The CDR3 has 15 residues. With 6 bases clipped from V and 2 bases from J, the junction kept 7 bases outside the gene matches. CDR1 MNHEY and CDR2 SMNVEV come from the germline V gene (reference sequence). The CDR3 coding sequence is TGTGCCAGCAGGTCACCGGGACAGGGGACCTACGAGCAGTACTTC. Its protein product is CASRSPGQGTYEQYF.

The chain links TRBV5-4 to TRBJ1-2, with 8 nucleotides matching TRBD1. This CDR3 is built from 17 residues. Germline values: CDR1 SGHNT, CDR2 YYREEE (reference sequence). Trimming removed 0 bases from V and 2 bases from J; junction bases left unmatched: 9. The CDR3 loop is CASSLDPSRQGNYGYTF. The CDR3 DNA reads as TGTGCCAGCAGCTTGGATCCATCTCGACAGGGGAACTATGGCTACACCTTC.

This chain connects TRBV5-1 to TRBJ2-5; D is tentatively TRBD1 or TRBD2 (5 bases each). Trimming removed 4 bases at V and 5 bases at J, with 18 bases between. The CDR3 has 15 amino acids. Germline values: CDR1 SGHRS, CDR2 YFSETQ. The CDR3 DNA reads as TGCGCCAGCAGCGGACGGGCGGACTGGGGGGAGACCCAGTACTTC. This sequence encodes CASSGRADWGETQYF.

This chain connects TRBV27 to TRBJ1-1, with D possibly being TRBD1 (5 bases). The CDR3 has 14 amino acids. Per germline, CDR1 MNHEY and CDR2 SMNVEV (reference sequence). The V end was cut by 5 bases, the J end by 5 bases, with 15 bases between. The CDR3 here is CASSKKAGRTEAFF. As DNA, the CDR3 is TGTGCCAGCAGTAAAAAGGCGGGACGGACTGAAGCTTTCTTT.

The CDR3 region has the DNA TGTGCCAGCAGTGACTATTGGGGATTCTCCGGGCCTCTTAATGAAAAACTGTTTTTT. Its translation is CASSDYWGFSGPLNEKLFF. V and J are TRBV6-4 and TRBJ1-4; D ambiguous. CDR1 is MRHNA, CDR2 SNTAGT, per germline. Trimming cost V 1 base and J 4 bases, with 22 bases left between them. CDR3 length: 19 amino acids.

The chain joins TRBV7-2 to TRBJ1-2; TRBD1 might be the D (6 bases). The CDR3 consists of 14 residues. Per the germline V gene, CDR1 is SGHTA and CDR2 is FQGNSA. Deletions cut 5 bases from V and 4 bases from J, with 14 bases between. The CDR3 DNA is TGTGCCAGCAGCCAAAGAGACAGGAGCTATGGCTACACCTTC. This sequence encodes CASSQRDRSYGYTF.

The chain is built from TRBV29-1 and TRBJ2-1; 11 nucleotides agree with TRBD2. With V trimmed by 4 bases and J by 0 bases, 5 bases remained unmatched. Per the germline V gene, CDR1 is SQVTM and CDR2 is ANQGSEA. This CDR3 has 16 residues. The CDR3, as DNA: TGCAGCGTTGTTCTAGCGGGAGGCAGCTCCTACAATGAGCAGTTCTTC. Amino acid sequence: CSVVLAGGSSYNEQFF.

The genes are TRBV11-2 and TRBJ1-3; D gene ambiguous. Per the germline V gene, CDR1 is SGHAT and CDR2 is FQNNGV. This CDR3 is built from 13 residues. V was trimmed by 2 bases and J by 8 bases, leaving 10 bases between them. The CDR3 DNA follows: TGTGCCAGCAGCTTAAGGCCCCCGGACACCATATATTTT. Translation gives CASSLRPPDTIYF.